The sample holds a few counts of the clone carrying this T cell receptor (beta chain). Clones were sequenced by immunoSEQ multiplex PCR, and TCRdb holds only the in-frame ones, with some missing. Of over 80,000 clones listed, over 60% are singletons. The data were taken from a study of control samples from healthy donors and cancer patients. V dropped 3 bases and J dropped 1; count of bases not matched to a gene: 2. CDR3 length: 15 residues. The germline V gene has CDR1 SGHTS and CDR2 YDEGEE. The chain links TRBV5-8 to TRBJ2-3; 10 nucleotides align to TRBD2. The specimen sequenced was blood. This receptor was obtained from a woman aged 25 to 45 in good health. Here the CDR3 reads CASSSGTSGTDTQYF. CDR3 DNA sequence: TGTGCCAGCAGCTCCGGGACTAGCGGCACAGATACGCAGTATTTT.